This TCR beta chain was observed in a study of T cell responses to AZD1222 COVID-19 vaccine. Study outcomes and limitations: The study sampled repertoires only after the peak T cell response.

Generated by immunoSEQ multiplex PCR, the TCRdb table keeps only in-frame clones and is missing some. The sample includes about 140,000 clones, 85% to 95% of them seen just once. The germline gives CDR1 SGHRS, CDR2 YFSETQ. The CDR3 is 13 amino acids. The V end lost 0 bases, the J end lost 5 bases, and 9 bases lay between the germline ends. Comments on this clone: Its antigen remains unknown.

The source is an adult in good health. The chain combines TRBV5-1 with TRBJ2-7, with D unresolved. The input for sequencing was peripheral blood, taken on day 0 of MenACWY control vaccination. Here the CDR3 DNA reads TGCGCCAGCAGCTTGGTTGGATCCCACGAGCAGTACTTC. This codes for CASSLVGSHEQYF.